This T cell receptor (beta chain) was recovered during a study of CD8 T cells in ankylosing spondylitis. This clonotype appeared a few times. Its antigen is as yet unknown. The CDR3 covers 13 residues. The ends were cut back, 6 bases at V and 0 bases at J, with 6 bases in the middle. Overall study results and limits: Enrichment of disease-linked clones was reportedly significant in matched ankylosing spondylitis synovial fluid. A TCR beta motif made of under 10 highly homologous variants seemed typical of ankylosing spondylitis blood.

Quantitative molecular-barcoded 5'-RACE generated the TCR beta libraries. TCRdb called the 5' RACE reads again in MiXCR, with one record for every CDR3 protein. The sample consists of around 140,000 distinct CDR3 sequences, 17% of them appearing once. The source is a male donor with ankylosing spondylitis. The sample was blood, either unsorted or a sorted T cell fraction (not recorded which). The V and J genes are TRBV12-3 or TRBV12-4 and TRBJ2-1, with D unclear. CDR3 residues: CASRGSSYNEQFF. The CDR3 DNA reads as TGTGCCAGCAGGGGTAGCTCCTACAATGAGCAGTTCTTC.